Given below is one TCR beta chain in context. Its antigen is not identified. Compared with germline, one end of the junction differs, possibly owing to a read error. These data belong to a study of T-cell reconstitution after alpha-beta-depleted transplantation in children. Study-level points and caveats: TCRbeta diversity was high at day 60 in some patients (a result of surviving recipient T cells and thymic progenitors). Several hundred expanded graft clones reportedly supplied alpha-beta T cells about two months after transplant. Among T cells one year after transplant, newly produced cells accounted for most counts and diversity.

Germline assignment: CDR1 MGHRA and CDR2 YSYEKL. The CDR3 spans 16 residues. Preparing the TCRbeta library involved the use of unique molecular identifiers. MiXCR was run by TCRdb on the PCR reads, yielding one entry per CDR3 protein. The profile covers 700,000 to 950,000 distinct CDR3 sequences, with about 15% appearing a single time and approximately 4.5% taken by the ten largest. The chain is built from TRBV4-1 and TRBJ2-6; D is possibly TRBD1 (5 bases). The receptor's source is a male patient younger than 18 who had a stem cell transplant for acute lymphoblastic leukemia, so the T cells may come from the graft donor. The specimen was PBMCs, mostly from graft donor cells, collected 360 days after TCRalphabeta/CD19-depleted stem cell transplant. The CDR3 is CASSQGRLSGANALTF. CDR3 DNA: TGCGCCAGCAGCCAAGGCCGCCTTTCTGGGGCCAACGCCCTGACTTTC.